Shown below are 19 T cell receptor beta chains from a single sample sequenced in a study of T cell responses to AZD1222 COVID-19 vaccine (TCRdb year 2021). The sample's time point label, in plain terms: baseline before first vaccination. Receptor amplification or capture employed the immunoSEQ multiplex PCR assay. In its TCRdb copy, this immuneACCESS table keeps in-frame sequences only and misses some clones. Where compared with another copy, unresolved V genes explain less than half of these, and the others have no known cause. The sample profile shows roughly 130,000 clones; about 90% of them were found once. The biggest ten clones account for about 1.5% of the sample. The sample was peripheral blood, taken on day 0 of AZD1222 vaccination. The receptors here all came from an adult in good health.

The chain uses TRBV30 and TRBJ2-1, with TRBD2 matching over 14 bases. This CDR3 region has 18 residues. Germline values: CDR1 GTSNPN, CDR2 SVGIG (reference sequence). Losses at the gene ends were 4 bases for V and 3 bases for J; bases not matched to a gene: 11. The CDR3 DNA follows: TGTGCCTGGATTCCCTTAGGGACTAGCGGGGGTGGCTACAATGAGCAGTTCTTC. The encoded protein is CAWIPLGTSGGGYNEQFF.

This CDR3 reads CASSYSGQGVDTQYF. In nucleotides, the CDR3 is TGTGCCAGCAGTTACTCGGGACAGGGGGTAGATACGCAGTATTTT. The genes are TRBV6-5 and TRBJ2-3, with TRBD1 identical over 11 bases. J gave up 5 bases and V 0 bases, and 1 base lay outside the gene matches. Germline V lookup: CDR1 MNHEY, CDR2 SVGAGI. CDR3 size: 15 residues.

This chain uses TRBV6-1 with TRBJ2-3; 9 positions agree with TRBD1. V was clipped by 2 bases and J by 2 bases; unmatched bases: 5. CDR1 MNHNS and CDR2 SASEGT come from the germline V gene. This CDR3 has 16 amino acids. The CDR3 bases are TGTGCCAGCAGTGAAAGGAGGGACAGGGCCACAGATACGCAGTATTTT. Residues: CASSERRDRATDTQYF.

The chain carries TRBV9 and TRBJ1-1; the D is unclear. CDR3 size: 13 residues. V was trimmed by 10 bases and J by 2 bases, leaving 15 bases between them. Germline lookup yields CDR1 SGDLS and CDR2 YYNGEE. The CDR3 bases are TGTGCCGGATCACCGGGTCTCAACACTGAAGCTTTCTTT. Translating it yields CAGSPGLNTEAFF.

The chain links TRBV9 to TRBJ1-2; 9 positions match TRBD1. The CDR3 is made up of 15 amino acids. The trim removed 1 base at V and 2 bases at J, leaving 3 bases unmatched. Germline V gives CDR1 SGDLS, CDR2 YYNGEE. CDR3 DNA: TGTGCCAGCAGCGTAAATACAGGGGGCAACTATGGCTACACCTTC. It codes for CASSVNTGGNYGYTF.

This clone occurred once. The chain combines TRBV5-1 with TRBJ2-7; 11 bases are shared with TRBD2. The V gene end was trimmed by 2 bases and the J gene end by 3 bases; junction bases not matched to a gene: 4. CDR1 is SGHRS and CDR2 is YFSETQ in the germline V gene. This CDR3 is 15 amino acids long. CDR3 sequence (DNA): TGCGCCAGCAGCTTCGGTAGCGGGGGGGTCTACGAGCAGTACTTC. It encodes CASSFGSGGVYEQYF.

The chain carries TRBV5-5 and TRBJ2-7, with D tentatively TRBD1 (6 bases). This CDR3 is 14 amino acids long. Germline V gene data show CDR1 as SGHKS and CDR2 as YYEKEE (reference sequence). The V and J ends lost 2 bases and 3 bases respectively, with 12 bases between them. CDR3 in DNA: TGTGCCAGCAGCTTCTACGGGACAAACTACGAGCAGTACTTC. Protein: CASSFYGTNYEQYF.

The chain has TRBV5-6 and TRBJ2-7; 7 nucleotides agree with TRBD2. J was trimmed by 1 base and V by 4 bases; bases with no gene match: 11. CDR3 length: 16 residues. Looked up from germline, CDR1 is SGHDT and CDR2 is YYEEEE. CDR3 sequence reads: CASSPGGWRGSYEQYF. The CDR3 DNA sequence: TGTGCCAGCAGCCCTGGAGGGTGGCGGGGGTCCTACGAGCAGTACTTC. Together with reference TRBV5-6 and TRBJ2-7, the CDR3 gives the full variable domain: DAGVTQSPTHLIKTRGQQVTLRCSPKSGHDTVSWYQQALGQGPQFIFQYYEEEERQRGNFPDRFSGHQFPNYSSELNVNALLLGDSALYLCASSPGGWRGSYEQYFGPGTRLTVT.

The chain is built from TRBV2 and TRBJ1-5; the D is unclear. The germline CDR1 and CDR2 sequences are SNHLY and FYNNEI. This CDR3 comprises 15 residues. Trimming left V 1 base short and J 2 bases short, with 9 bases between. The CDR3 loop reads CASSEDQVGNQPQHF. CDR3 DNA sequence: TGTGCCAGCAGTGAAGACCAGGTGGGCAATCAGCCCCAGCATTTT.

The chain carries TRBV9 and TRBJ2-6; D is possibly TRBD1 or TRBD2 (5 bases each). The CDR3 consists of 18 residues. Between the trimmed V and J ends, which lost 3 bases and 0 bases, there was a span of 16 bases. Germline V gene sequence: CDR1 SGDLS, CDR2 YYNGEE. CDR3 sequence: CASSGDQGRISGANVLTF. The CDR3 coding sequence is TGTGCCAGCAGCGGCGATCAGGGACGTATCTCTGGGGCCAACGTCCTGACTTTC.

The chain has TRBV4-2 and TRBJ2-7; 9 positions match TRBD1. V was pared by 2 bases and J by 2 bases, with 10 bases of the junction left unmatched. The CDR3 contains 17 residues. Looked up from germline, CDR1 is LGHNA and CDR2 is YNFKEQ. CDR3 bases: TGTGCCAGCAGCCAAAACGCACAGGGGGCTACACCCTACGAGCAGTACTTC. This sequence encodes CASSQNAQGATPYEQYF.

This chain joins TRBV19 and TRBJ1-1; D remains ambiguous. There are 15 residues in the CDR3. V was trimmed by 3 bases and J by 0 bases, leaving 11 bases between them. CDR1 is LNHDA and CDR2 is SQIVND in the germline V gene (reference sequence). The CDR3 loop reads CASSIMGGMNTEAFF. DNA of the CDR3: TGTGCCAGTAGTATTATGGGAGGTATGAACACTGAAGCTTTCTTT. Full variable domain (remainder filled in from reference TRBV19 and TRBJ1-1): DGGITQSPKYLFRKEGQNVTLSCEQNLNHDAMYWYRQDPGQGLRLIYYSQIVNDFQKGDIAEGYSVSREKKESFPLTVTSAQKNPTAFYLCASSIMGGMNTEAFFGQGTRLTVV.

The V and J genes are TRBV19 and TRBJ1-5, with a tentative D call TRBD1 (5 bases). CDR3 length equals 13 residues. V was cut by 5 bases and J by 6 bases, with 11 bases left in between. The germline gives CDR1 LNHDA, CDR2 SQIVND (reference sequence). This chain's CDR3 is CASSYGARQPQHF. DNA for the CDR3: TGTGCCAGTAGTTACGGGGCTCGTCAGCCCCAGCATTTT.

This clone was observed a handful of times. This chain uses TRBV19 with TRBJ2-7, with 7 positions matching TRBD1. Trimming at V came to 8 bases and at J to 0 bases, leaving 10 bases not matched to a gene. This CDR3 has 15 residues. Germline lookup yields CDR1 LNHDA and CDR2 SQIVND (reference sequence). The CDR3 here is CASGVPGQRSYEQYF. The CDR3 nucleotides read TGTGCCAGTGGAGTCCCGGGACAGCGCTCCTACGAGCAGTACTTC. Full variable domain (missing parts from reference TRBV19 and TRBJ2-7): DGGITQSPKYLFRKEGQNVTLSCEQNLNHDAMYWYRQDPGQGLRLIYYSQIVNDFQKGDIAEGYSVSREKKESFPLTVTSAQKNPTAFYLCASGVPGQRSYEQYFGPGTRLTVT.

The chain is built from TRBV4-3 and TRBJ1-1, with a possible D match to TRBD1 (6 bases). Trimming took off 0 bases at V and 4 bases at J, with 15 bases between the two ends. Looked up from germline, CDR1 is LGHNA and CDR2 is YSLEER. This CDR3 is built from 16 residues. CDR3 sequence: CASSQDRQGRLTEAFF. CDR3 nucleotides: TGCGCCAGCAGCCAAGATCGGCAGGGGAGGCTCACTGAAGCTTTCTTT.

The chain is built from TRBV7-2 and TRBJ1-1; 7 nucleotides align to TRBD1. V lost 5 bases, J lost 0 bases, and 9 bases stayed unmatched. The CDR3 is 16 residues long. Germline V CDR1 and CDR2: SGHTA, FQGNSA. DNA of the CDR3: TGTGCCAGCAGCCCAACACAGGGGTTAATGAACACTGAAGCTTTCTTT. As protein: CASSPTQGLMNTEAFF.

The gene calls are TRBV6-5 and TRBJ2-7; 9 nucleotides line up with TRBD1. The CDR3 runs 13 residues. Germline loops: CDR1 MNHEY, CDR2 SVGAGI. V gave up 2 bases and J gave up 8 bases; unmatched junction bases: 4. The CDR3 sequence is CASSYGGTGKQYF. The DNA for the CDR3 is TGTGCCAGCAGTTACGGGGGGACAGGGAAGCAGTACTTC.

The V call is TRBV21-1, the J call TRBJ1-4; TRBD1 is taken as the D call from the table, unchecked against the DNA. TRBV21-1 is listed as a pseudogene. The CDR3 loop spans 14 amino acids. CDR3 coding DNA: TGTGCCAGCAGCCCTGGGACAGGTCGGAGAAAACTGTTTTTT. Translated: CASSPGTGRRKLFF.

J is TRBJ2-7 and V is TRBV28; 8 nucleotides line up with TRBD1. Trimming removed 5 bases from V and 0 bases from J; junction bases left unmatched: 6. From germline, CDR1 is MDHEN and CDR2 SYDVKM. The CDR3 contains 15 residues. CDR3 region: CASSLPGQASYEQYF. The CDR3 nucleotides read TGTGCCAGCAGTCTTCCGGGACAGGCCTCCTACGAGCAGTACTTC.